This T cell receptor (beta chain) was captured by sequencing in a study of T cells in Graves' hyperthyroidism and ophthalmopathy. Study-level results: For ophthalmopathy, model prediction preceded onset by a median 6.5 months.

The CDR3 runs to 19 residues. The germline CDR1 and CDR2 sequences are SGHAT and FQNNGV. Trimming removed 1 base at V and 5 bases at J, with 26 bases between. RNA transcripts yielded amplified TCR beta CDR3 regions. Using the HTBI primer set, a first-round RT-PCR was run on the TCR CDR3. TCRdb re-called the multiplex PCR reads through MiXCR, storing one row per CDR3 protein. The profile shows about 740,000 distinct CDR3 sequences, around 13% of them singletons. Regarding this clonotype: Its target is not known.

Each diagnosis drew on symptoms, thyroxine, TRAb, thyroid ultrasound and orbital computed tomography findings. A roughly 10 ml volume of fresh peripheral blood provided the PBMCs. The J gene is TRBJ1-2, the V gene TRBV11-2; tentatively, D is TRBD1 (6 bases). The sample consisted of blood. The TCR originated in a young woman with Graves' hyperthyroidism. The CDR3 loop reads CASSLVSGSRGRSNYGYTF. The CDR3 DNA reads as TGTGCCAGCAGCTTAGTTTCGGGTAGCCGGGGGCGTAGCAATTATGGCTACACCTTC.